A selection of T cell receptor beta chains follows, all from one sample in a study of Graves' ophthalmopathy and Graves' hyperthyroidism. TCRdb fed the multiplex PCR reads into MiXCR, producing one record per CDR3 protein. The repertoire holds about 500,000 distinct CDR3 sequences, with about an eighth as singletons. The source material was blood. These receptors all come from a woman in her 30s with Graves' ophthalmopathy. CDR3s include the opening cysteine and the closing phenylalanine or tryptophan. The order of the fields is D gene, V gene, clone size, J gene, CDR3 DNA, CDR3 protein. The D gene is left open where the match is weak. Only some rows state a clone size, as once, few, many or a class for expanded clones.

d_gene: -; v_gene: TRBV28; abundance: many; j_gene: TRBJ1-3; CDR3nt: TGTGCCAGCAGCCTGGGACGGCGGTCTGGAAACACCATATATTTT; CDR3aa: CASSLGRRSGNTIYF
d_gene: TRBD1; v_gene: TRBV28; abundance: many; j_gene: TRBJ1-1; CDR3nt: TGTGCCAGCAGTTCTTCCCTCGAAACAGGGGACACTGAAGCTTTCTTT; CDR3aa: CASSSSLETGDTEAFF
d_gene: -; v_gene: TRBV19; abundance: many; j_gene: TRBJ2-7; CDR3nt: TGTGCCAGTAGTCCTAGGGGGAGGGTTCTTTCCGAGCAGTACTTC; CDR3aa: CASSPRGRVLSEQYF
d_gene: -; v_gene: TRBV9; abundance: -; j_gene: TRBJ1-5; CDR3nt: TGTGCCAGCAGCGTAGGGGCAGCTTATCAGCCCCAGCATTTT; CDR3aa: CASSVGAAYQPQHF
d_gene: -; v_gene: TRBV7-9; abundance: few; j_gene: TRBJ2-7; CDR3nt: TGTGCCAGCAGCCCGCAACAGGGGAGGACCTACGAGCAGTACTTC; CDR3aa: CASSPQQGRTYEQYF
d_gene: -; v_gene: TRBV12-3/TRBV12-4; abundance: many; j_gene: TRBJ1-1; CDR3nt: TGTGCCAGCGCCGCTGGGCCCTCAACGCAAGCTTTCTTT; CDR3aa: CASAAGPSTQAFF
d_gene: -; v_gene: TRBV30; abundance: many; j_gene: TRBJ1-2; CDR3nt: TGTGCCTGGACGTTAGGGCACTATGGCTACACCTTC; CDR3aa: CAWTLGHYGYTF
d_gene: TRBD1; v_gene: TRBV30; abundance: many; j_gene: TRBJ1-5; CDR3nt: TGTGCCTGGAGTGTGCGGGACAGGGGACGTCAGCCCCAGCATTTT; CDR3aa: CAWSVRDRGRQPQHF
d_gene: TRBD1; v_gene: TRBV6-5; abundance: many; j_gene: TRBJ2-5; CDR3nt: TGTGCCAGCAGTTACTCCGGGACAGGGAACCAAGAGACCCAGTACTTC; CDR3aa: CASSYSGTGNQETQYF
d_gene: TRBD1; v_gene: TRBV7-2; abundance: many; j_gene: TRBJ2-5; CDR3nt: TGTGCCAGCACCGTTCCGAGGACAGGGCGGGAGACCCAGTACTTC; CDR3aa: CASTVPRTGRETQYF
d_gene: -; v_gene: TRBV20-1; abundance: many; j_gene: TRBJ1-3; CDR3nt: TGCAGTGCTTCCAGACATTCTCTTGTGGGAAACACCATATATTTT; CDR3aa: CSASRHSLVGNTIYF
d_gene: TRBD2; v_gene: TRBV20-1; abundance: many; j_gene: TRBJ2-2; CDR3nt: TGCAGTGCGTACCTAGCGGGAGGCCCGAACACCGGGGAGCTGTTTTTT; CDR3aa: CSAYLAGGPNTGELFF
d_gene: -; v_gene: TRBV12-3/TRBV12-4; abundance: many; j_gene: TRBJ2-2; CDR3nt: TGTGCCAGCCCGGGGTCGAACACCGGGGAGCTGTTTTTT; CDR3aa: CASPGSNTGELFF
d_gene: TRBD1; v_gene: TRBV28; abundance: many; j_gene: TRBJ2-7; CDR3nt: TGTGCCAGCAGTGGGACAGGGGTGGACGAGCAGTACTTC; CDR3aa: CASSGTGVDEQYF
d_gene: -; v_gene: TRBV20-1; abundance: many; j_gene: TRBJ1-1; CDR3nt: TGCAGTGCTAGAGCGGGATCGCGTGAAGCTTTCTTT; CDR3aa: CSARAGSREAFF